This TCR beta chain was identified during a study of beta chain features in type 1 diabetes. Study-level information: All samples together contributed 107,917,701 sorted cells for examination.

CD45RO/CCR7/CD25/CD127/CD95/CD27 sorting isolated CD4+ naive, central memory, regulatory and stem cell-like memory cells. Turning to this clone: The antigen is unknown.

V lost 4 bases and J lost 12, with 13 bases in between. Germline V gene sequence: CDR1 LNHDA, CDR2 SQIVND (reference sequence). The CDR3 is made up of 12 amino acids. General observations from the study: Type 1 diabetes patients showed a moderate but significant shortening of TCRB CDR3s in all four CD4+ subsets.

Every bit of the isolated RNA underwent reverse transcription, so sequencing read expressed TCRB transcripts. Measured with immunoSEQ multiplex PCR; TCRdb has only the in-frame clones, and not every one. Of 600,000 to 700,000 clones detected, around 15% appear once; the ten largest clones hold approximately 0.022%. Sequencing was performed on naive CD4+ T cells from blood. The V call is TRBV19, the J call TRBJ1-5; unclear D gene. The TCR originated in a young man with type 1 diabetes. DNA for the CDR3: TGTGCCAGTAGTACCAGCGGGCTCCTCCAGCATTTT. Its translation is CASSTSGLLQHF.